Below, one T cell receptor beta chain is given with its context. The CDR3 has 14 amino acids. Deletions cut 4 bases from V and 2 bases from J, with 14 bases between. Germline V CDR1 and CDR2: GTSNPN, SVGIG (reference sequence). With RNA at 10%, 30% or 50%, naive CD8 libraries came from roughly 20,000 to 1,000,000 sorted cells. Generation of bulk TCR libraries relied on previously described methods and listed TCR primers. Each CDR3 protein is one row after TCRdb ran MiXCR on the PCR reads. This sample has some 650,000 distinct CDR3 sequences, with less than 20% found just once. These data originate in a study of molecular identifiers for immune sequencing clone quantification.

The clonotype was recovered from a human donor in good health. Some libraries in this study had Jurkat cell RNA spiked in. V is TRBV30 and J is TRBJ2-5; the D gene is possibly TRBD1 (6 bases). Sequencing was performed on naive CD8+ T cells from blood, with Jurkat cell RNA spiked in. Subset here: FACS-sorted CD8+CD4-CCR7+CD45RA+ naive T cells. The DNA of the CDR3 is TGTGCCTGGAACACAGAGGGGGAGCAAGAGACCCAGTACTTC. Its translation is CAWNTEGEQETQYF.